The rows below give T cell receptor beta chains drawn from one sample of a study of regulatory T cells in long-lasting Graves disease. TCRdb fed the multiplex PCR reads into MiXCR, producing one record per CDR3 protein. The repertoire holds around 450,000 distinct CDR3 sequences, with approximately 21% as singletons. This specimen consisted of peripheral blood mononuclear cells (PBMCs), obtained when the disease was refractory, from a patient treated with antithyroid drugs. The receptors stem from a female donor with Graves disease. Each CDR3 is given with its conserved first and last residue. A D gene is named only where the DNA matches it firmly. Expanded clones get a size class; other rows say once, few or many, or leave the size out.

size: many
V: TRBV6-9
J: TRBJ2-4
D: NA
DNA: TGTGCCAGCAGTTACGAAGACACGCAGTACTTC
CDR3: CASSYEDTQYF

size: NA
V: TRBV7-9
J: TRBJ2-1
D: NA
DNA: TGTGCCAGCAGCTTCTTCGAACTAGTGGACCACTACAATGAGCAGTTCTTC
CDR3: CASSFFELVDHYNEQFF

size: few
V: TRBV4-1
J: TRBJ1-1
D: TRBD1
DNA: TGCGCCAGCAGGCGAGGACAGGGGGCAGCTGAAGCTTTCTTT
CDR3: CASRRGQGAAEAFF

size: NA
V: TRBV28
J: TRBJ1-6
D: TRBD1
DNA: TGTGCCAGCAGTTCCGAGGGGGCCGGGGGTAATTCACCCCTCCACTTT
CDR3: CASSSEGAGGNSPLHF

size: many
V: TRBV6-1
J: TRBJ2-6
D: NA
DNA: TGTGCCAGCACCCCTTGGACAGCTGGGGCCAACGTCCTGACTTTC
CDR3: CASTPWTAGANVLTF

size: many
V: TRBV28
J: TRBJ1-4
D: TRBD1
DNA: TGTGCCAGCAGTTTGGTACAGGGGGCTTTTGAAAAACTGTTTTTT
CDR3: CASSLVQGAFEKLFF

size: NA
V: TRBV15
J: TRBJ2-1
D: TRBD2
DNA: TGTGCCACCAGCAGAGATAATGTAGCGGGGGGGTACAATGAGCAGTTCTTC
CDR3: CATSRDNVAGGYNEQFF

size: NA
V: TRBV9
J: TRBJ2-2
D: NA
DNA: TGTGCCAGCAGCTTCGGGGCATCGGACACCGGGGAGCTGTTTTTT
CDR3: CASSFGASDTGELFF

size: many
V: TRBV20-1
J: TRBJ2-5
D: NA
DNA: TGCAGTGCTACGCATCTTTCGACGATCCAAGAGACCCAGTACTTC
CDR3: CSATHLSTIQETQYF

size: NA
V: TRBV25-1
J: TRBJ2-2
D: NA
DNA: TGTGCCAGCAGTGAATATCGGGGCCTGTCCGGGGAGCTGTTTTTT
CDR3: CASSEYRGLSGELFF

size: many
V: TRBV28
J: TRBJ1-1
D: NA
DNA: TGTGCCAGCAGTGAGACCCAGAACGCTGAAGCTTTCTTT
CDR3: CASSETQNAEAFF

size: few
V: TRBV13
J: TRBJ2-7
D: TRBD1
DNA: TGTGCCAGCAGCTTAGGTGCAGGGGGCGGGCTGGACGAGCAGTACTTC
CDR3: CASSLGAGGGLDEQYF

size: few
V: TRBV12-3/TRBV12-4
J: TRBJ1-2
D: NA
DNA: TGTGCCAGCAGTAAAAGACGGGATAACTATGGCTACACCTTC
CDR3: CASSKRRDNYGYTF

size: many
V: TRBV24-1
J: TRBJ2-7
D: NA
DNA: TGTGCCACCAGTGATTTGATTGCAGGGGGAGGCGAGCAGTACTTC
CDR3: CATSDLIAGGGEQYF

size: NA
V: TRBV4-1
J: TRBJ2-2
D: TRBD1
DNA: TGCGCCAGCAGCCAGGGGGGACAGGCTAACACCGGGGAGCTGTTTTTT
CDR3: CASSQGGQANTGELFF